The 4 T cell receptor beta chains listed next were all sequenced from one sample in a study of yellow fever vaccine responses in identical twins. TCRdb fed the RT-PCR reads into MiXCR, producing one record per CDR3 protein. The table includes about 10,000 distinct CDR3 sequences, over 65% detected once. The sample in question was T cells from blood (PBMCs), unsorted or a sorted subset (not recorded which), obtained before or after yellow fever vaccination (not recorded which). These receptors all stem from a woman between 18 and 30 years old who received the yellow fever vaccine.

The J gene is TRBJ1-1, the V gene TRBV15; a weak D match, TRBD1 (5 bases). CDR1 and CDR2 (germline): LNHNV, YYDKDF (reference sequence). The V and J ends lost 2 bases and 3 bases respectively, with 16 bases between them. The CDR3 has 16 residues. CDR3 nucleotides: TGTGCCACCAGCAGACACTTTCGGGGGGGGGACACTGAAGCTTTCTTT. This translates into CATSRHFRGGDTEAFF. The whole variable domain, filled in from reference TRBV15 and TRBJ1-1, reads DAMVIQNPRYQVTQFGKPVTLSCSQTLNHNVMYWYQQKSSQAPKLLFHYYDKDFNNEADTPDNFQSRRPNTSFCFLDIRSPGLGDTAMYLCATSRHFRGGDTEAFFGQGTRLTVV.

The chain uses TRBV20-1 and TRBJ2-1, with D possibly TRBD2 on 5 matching bases. The CDR3 sequence is 15 residues long. Germline loops: CDR1 DFQATT, CDR2 SNEGSKA (reference sequence). V lost 4 bases and J 1 base, leaving 14 bases between the germline ends. CDR3 sequence (DNA): TGCAGTGCTACCGAAGCGGTAACGTCCTACAATGAGCAGTTCTTC. It yields the protein CSATEAVTSYNEQFF.

The CDR3 loop reads CASSESGGTEAFF. CDR3 coding DNA: TGCGCCAGCAGTGAGTCGGGGGGAACTGAAGCTTTCTTT. J is TRBJ1-1 and V is TRBV10-1; D may be TRBD1 (5 bases). V was pared by 0 bases and J by 5 bases, with 7 bases between. Germline V gives CDR1 WNHNN, CDR2 SYGVQD (reference sequence). This CDR3 is built from 13 residues.

The genes are TRBV4-1 and TRBJ2-7, with D perhaps TRBD1 (7 bases). In germline, CDR1 is MGHRA, CDR2 YSYEKL. The CDR3 covers 13 residues. V gave up 1 base and J gave up 7 bases, with 11 bases separating them. In nucleotides, the CDR3 is TGCGCCAGCAGCCAAGTGGAGGGGGCTGAGCAGTACGTC. Amino acids: CASSQVEGAEQYV.